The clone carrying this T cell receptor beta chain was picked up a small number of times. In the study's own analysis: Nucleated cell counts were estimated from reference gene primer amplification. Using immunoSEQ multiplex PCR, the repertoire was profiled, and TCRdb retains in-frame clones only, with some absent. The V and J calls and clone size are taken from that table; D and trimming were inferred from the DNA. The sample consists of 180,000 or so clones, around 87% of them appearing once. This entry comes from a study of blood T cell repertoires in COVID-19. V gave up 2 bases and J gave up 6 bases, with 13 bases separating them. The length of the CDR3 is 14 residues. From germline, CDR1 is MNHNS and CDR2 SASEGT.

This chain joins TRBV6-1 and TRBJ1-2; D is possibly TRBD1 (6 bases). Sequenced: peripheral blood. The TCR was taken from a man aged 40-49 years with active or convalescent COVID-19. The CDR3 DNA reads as TGTGCCAGCAGTGAAAGTTACAGGGCGAATGGCTACACCTTC. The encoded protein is CASSESYRANGYTF.